Sequencing of this T cell receptor beta chain was carried out in a study of technical replicates of blood from a few donors (dated by TCRdb to between 2016 and 2019). This clone came up a few times. What antigen it recognizes has not been identified. No clone much larger than this one lies a single base away; base qualities are absent. Libraries were prepared through the immunoSEQ multiplex PCR assay. TCRdb provides this immuneACCESS table in a form limited to in-frame rearrangements. Some clones are lacking; in checked studies, under half of them reflect an unresolved V gene, and why the rest are absent is not known. The sample contains roughly 70,000 clones, roughly 94% of them found a single time. Clones ranked in the top ten supply 0.3% to 0.5% of the sample. The clonotype originates from a human donor in good health. Sequenced sample: T cells isolated from PBMCs.

The DNA sequence is given as TGTGCCAGCAGCTGGCGGACACTGAACTATGGCTACACCTTC. This codes for CASSWRTLNYGYTF. The sequence links TRBV5-4 to TRBJ1-2, with TRBD1 tentatively as D gene (5 bases match). The CDR3 contains 14 residues, cysteine and phenylalanine counted. Only the CDR3 DNA is retained, 42 bases long and in frame from the first base. CDR1 and CDR2 were assigned from the germline V gene (reference sequence) as SGHNT and YYREEE. V sheds 3 bases and J sheds 2 bases, leaving 11 bases between their ends.